Listed here are 17 T cell receptor beta chains from one sample, sequenced in a study of shared clonotypes between healthy human individuals. Measured with immunoSEQ multiplex PCR; TCRdb has only the in-frame clones, and not every one. The table records approximately 1.1 million clones, 75% to 80% of them present only once. The specimen sequenced was memory CD4+ T cells from PBMCs. This sample's subset: CD45RA-negative fraction. The receptor set was obtained from a man aged 18 to 29 in good health. Some clones in this sample may be carry-over from other donors' samples.

This clone showed up just a few times. The chain combines TRBV11-2 with TRBJ2-7; TRBD1 aligns across 8 bases. CDR1 is SGHAT and CDR2 is FQNNGV in the germline V gene. Trimming cost V 3 bases and J 3 bases; bases outside gene matches: 10. The CDR3 spans 16 residues. CDR3 sequence reads: CASSLARDRSFYEQYF. The DNA for the CDR3 is TGTGCCAGCAGCTTGGCCCGGGACAGGTCCTTCTACGAGCAGTACTTC.

The chain is built from TRBV29-1 and TRBJ1-2, with a tentative D call TRBD1 (5 bases). Germline V CDR1 and CDR2: SQVTM, ANQGSEA. V was shortened by 1 base and J by 4 bases, with 13 bases between the two germline ends. This CDR3 is built from 14 residues. The CDR3: CSVEGRARAYGYTF. The CDR3 nucleotides read TGCAGCGTTGAAGGGAGAGCCAGGGCCTATGGCTACACCTTC.

This chain links TRBV13 with TRBJ2-2, with 9 bases fitting TRBD2. From germline, CDR1 is PRHDT and CDR2 FYEKMQ (reference sequence). V trimming: 7 bases; J trimming: 1 base; junction bases outside the gene matches: 4. The CDR3 spans 15 residues. CDR3 bases: TGTGCCAGCAAACCACTAGCGGGGAACACCGGGGAGCTGTTTTTT. It yields the protein CASKPLAGNTGELFF.

The chain combines TRBV10-3 with TRBJ1-1; TRBD1 agrees at 10 bases. After removal of 0 bases from V and 3 bases from J, the junction contained 1 base not matched to a gene. CDR1 is ENHRY and CDR2 is SYGVKD in the germline V gene. The CDR3 loop spans 15 amino acids. DNA of the CDR3: TGTGCCATCAGTGAGTCGGGGACAGGGGACACTGAAGCTTTCTTT. It encodes CAISESGTGDTEAFF.

This sequence joins TRBV5-6 and TRBJ1-1; the D gene is possibly TRBD1 (5 bases). The CDR3 is made up of 14 amino acids. The V end was cut by 1 base, the J end by 5 bases, with 12 bases between. Germline V gene sequence: CDR1 SGHDT, CDR2 YYEEEE. CDR3 sequence (DNA): TGTGCCAGCAGCTTGCTTCAGGGAGGGACTGAAGCTTTCTTT. Residues: CASSLLQGGTEAFF. The whole variable domain, remainder taken from reference TRBV5-6 and TRBJ1-1, is DAGVTQSPTHLIKTRGQQVTLRCSPKSGHDTVSWYQQALGQGPQFIFQYYEEEERQRGNFPDRFSGHQFPNYSSELNVNALLLGDSALYLCASSLLQGGTEAFFGQGTRLTVV.

This clone was seen only a few times. The rearrangement links TRBV6-5 to TRBJ2-3, with D possibly being TRBD1 or TRBD2 (5 bases each). Per germline, CDR1 MNHEY and CDR2 SVGAGI. V was trimmed by 6 bases and J by 2 bases, leaving 12 bases between them. There are 14 residues in the CDR3. As DNA, the CDR3 is TGTGCCAGCAGGGGGGACGGCCTCACAGATACGCAGTATTTT. This gives the protein CASRGDGLTDTQYF.

The V and J genes are TRBV4-3 and TRBJ2-3; D may correspond to TRBD1 or TRBD2 (5 bases each). CDR3 length equals 14 residues. Deletions cut 3 bases from V and 2 bases from J, with 9 bases between. Germline V CDR1 and CDR2: LGHNA, YSLEER. The CDR3 coding sequence is TGCGCCAGCAGCCAGGGGGTAGCCACAGATACGCAGTATTTT. The encoded protein is CASSQGVATDTQYF.

This sequence joins TRBV29-1 and TRBJ2-7; TRBD1 or TRBD2 may be the D gene (5 bases each). V dropped 4 bases and J dropped 2 bases, with 12 bases sitting between them. The CDR3 is 13 amino acids. The germline CDR1 and CDR2 sequences are SQVTM and ANQGSEA. The CDR3 protein is CSVGGKRAYEQYF. The CDR3 nucleotides are TGCAGCGTTGGGGGGAAAAGGGCCTACGAGCAGTACTTC.

This rearrangement joins TRBV29-1 to TRBJ2-1; tentatively, D is TRBD1 or TRBD2 (5 bases each). V shed 7 bases and J shed 7 bases, with 14 bases lying between them. The CDR3 length is 12 residues. Germline V gene lookup returns CDR1 SQVTM and CDR2 ANQGSEA. CDR3 DNA sequence: TGCAGCGCCGCGTTGGGGACGAATGAGCAGTTCTTC. Translation gives CSAALGTNEQFF.

V usage is TRBV5-4 and J usage is TRBJ1-2; D perhaps matches TRBD1 (5 bases). V was pared by 4 bases and J by 8 bases, with 18 bases between. The CDR3 has 14 residues. Germline CDR1 is SGHNT and CDR2 is YYREEE (reference sequence). The DNA for the CDR3 is TGTGCCAGCAGCCCTATCGTACAGGCCGCGGGCTACACCTTC. Protein sequence: CASSPIVQAAGYTF.

The chain employs TRBV7-9 and TRBJ2-7; D is undetermined. The V end lost 2 bases, the J end lost 5 bases, and 13 bases lay between the germline ends. Germline V gene data show CDR1 as SEHNR and CDR2 as FQNEAQ (reference sequence). This CDR3 is 14 amino acids long. CDR3 sequence reads: CASSLSSSWDEQYF. CDR3 DNA sequence: TGTGCCAGCAGCTTAAGTTCCTCGTGGGACGAGCAGTACTTC.

The chain carries TRBV10-3 and TRBJ2-2, with 12 bases fitting TRBD1. This CDR3 has 18 amino acids. The germline gives CDR1 ENHRY, CDR2 SYGVKD. V trimming: 10 bases; J trimming: 1 base; junction bases outside the gene matches: 13. The CDR3 region is CATMDRDRGLMNTGELFF. The CDR3 nucleotides read TGTGCCACCATGGACCGGGACAGGGGGCTTATGAACACCGGGGAGCTGTTTTTT.

This sequence joins TRBV6-5 and TRBJ2-3, with D unresolved. Trimming took off 8 bases at V and 7 bases at J, with 19 bases between the two ends. Looked up from germline, CDR1 is MNHEY and CDR2 is SVGAGI. The CDR3 has 14 amino acids. CDR3 in amino acids: CASRVSRDRHTQYF. CDR3 in DNA: TGTGCCAGCCGGGTTTCACGAGACCGACATACGCAGTATTTT.

This chain connects TRBV7-6 to TRBJ1-3, with D possibly matching TRBD1 (5 bases). With 4 bases removed from V and 3 bases from J, the gap between germline ends came to 10 bases. There are 14 residues in the CDR3. Germline CDR1 SGHVS, CDR2 FNYEAQ. The CDR3 here is CASSSQGSGNTIYF. CDR3 bases: TGTGCCAGCAGCTCTCAGGGTAGTGGAAACACCATATATTTT. The whole variable domain, filled in from reference TRBV7-6 and TRBJ1-3, reads GAGVSQSPRYKVTKRGQDVALRCDPISGHVSLYWYRQALGQGPEFLTYFNYEAQQDKSGLPNDRFSAERPEGSISTLTIQRTEQRDSAMYRCASSSQGSGNTIYFGEGSWLTVV.

The chain has TRBV2 and TRBJ1-1, with a tentative D call TRBD1 (5 bases). The germline V gene has CDR1 SNHLY and CDR2 FYNNEI. The length of the CDR3 is 12 residues. Trimming cost V 6 bases and J 8 bases, with 13 bases left between them. The CDR3 sequence: CASSPRDVEAFF. DNA of the CDR3: TGTGCCAGCAGCCCACGGGACGTAGAAGCTTTCTTT. Supplemented by reference TRBV2 and TRBJ1-1, the full variable domain reads EPEVTQTPSHQVTQMGQEVILRCVPISNHLYFYWYRQILGQKVEFLVSFYNNEISEKSEIFDDQFSVERPDGSNFTLKIRSTKLEDSAMYFCASSPRDVEAFFGQGTRLTVV.

Only a few counts were recorded for this clone. The V gene is TRBV5-4, the J gene TRBJ2-4; 8 bases agree with TRBD1. Germline V CDR1 and CDR2: SGHNT, YYREEE (reference sequence). Trimming took 4 bases from V and 7 from J; bases not matched to a gene: 10. The CDR3 loop spans 15 amino acids. CDR3 in DNA: TGTGCCAGCAGCCCCGCGGGGACAGGTTTCAACATTCAGTACTTC. Protein product: CASSPAGTGFNIQYF.

The V gene is TRBV4-3, the J gene TRBJ2-3, with D hard to call. The CDR3 loop spans 16 amino acids. V lost 1 base, J lost 2 bases, and 13 bases lay in between. From germline, CDR1 is LGHNA and CDR2 YSLEER. The CDR3 protein is CASSQVGYQYTDTQYF. CDR3 nucleotide sequence: TGCGCCAGCAGCCAAGTAGGCTACCAATACACAGATACGCAGTATTTT.